Given below is one T cell receptor beta chain in context. The CDR3 runs to 15 residues. V was pared by 0 bases and J by 4 bases, with 11 bases between. Germline lookup yields CDR1 SGHRS and CDR2 YFSETQ. RNA was extracted with the RNeasy kit, and a quantity of roughly 0.5 to 1 ug was reverse transcribed using random hexamers. TCR beta CDR3 was amplified by immunoSEQ multiplex PCR. This amplification extended across 54 Vbeta and 13 Jbeta segments. TCRdb processed the immunoSEQ multiplex PCR reads anew with MiXCR; each CDR3 protein has one entry. This table has about 66,000 distinct CDR3 sequences, over 85% appearing once. This entry comes from a study of CD8 T cells in Susac syndrome.

This sequence joins TRBV5-1 and TRBJ2-1; TRBD1 or TRBD2 may be the D gene (5 bases each). This clonotype originated in a human donor with multiple sclerosis. Material: CD8+ T cells from PBMCs. CDR3 region: CASSLGEGPYNEQFF. The DNA for the CDR3 is TGCGCCAGCAGCTTGGGCGAGGGGCCTTACAATGAGCAGTTCTTC.